These T cell receptor beta chains were read from a single sample in a study of blood T cell repertoires in COVID-19. Assay used: immunoSEQ multiplex PCR; TCRdb lists only in-frame clones, some missing. The sample shows 200,000 to 300,000 clones, approximately 86% of them seen only once. The sequencing sample was made of peripheral blood. Receptors originate from a man aged 25-40 years with active or convalescent COVID-19. CDR3s include the opening cysteine and the closing phenylalanine or tryptophan. Each record gives: D gene, V gene, clone size, J gene, CDR3 protein, CDR3 DNA. A D gene is named only where the DNA matches it firmly. Clone size appears in some rows only: once, few, many, or a class for an expanded clone.

D gene: TRBD1
V gene: TRBV19
clone size: .
J gene: TRBJ2-7
CDR3 protein: CASRALQGTGEQYF
CDR3 DNA: TGTGCCAGTAGGGCCCTACAGGGGACGGGCGAGCAGTACTTC

D gene: TRBD1
V gene: TRBV5-1
clone size: .
J gene: TRBJ2-4
CDR3 protein: CASSIGQGSGKNIQYF
CDR3 DNA: TGCGCCAGCAGCATAGGACAGGGTTCGGGGAAAAACATTCAGTACTTC

D gene: .
V gene: TRBV19
clone size: .
J gene: TRBJ1-4
CDR3 protein: CASYPGGEKLFF
CDR3 DNA: TGTGCCAGTTACCCGGGAGGTGAAAAACTGTTTTTT

D gene: TRBD2
V gene: TRBV30
clone size: .
J gene: TRBJ2-7
CDR3 protein: CAWRVAGGTYEQYF
CDR3 DNA: TGTGCCTGGCGTGTAGCGGGGGGAACCTACGAGCAGTACTTC

D gene: .
V gene: TRBV7-7
clone size: .
J gene: TRBJ1-1
CDR3 protein: CASSLGANSEAFF
CDR3 DNA: TGTGCCAGCAGCTTAGGTGCCAACTCTGAAGCTTTCTTT

D gene: TRBD1
V gene: TRBV4-2
clone size: .
J gene: TRBJ1-2
CDR3 protein: CASSQYRGLSNYGYTF
CDR3 DNA: TGTGCCAGCAGCCAGTACAGGGGATTATCTAACTATGGCTACACCTTC

D gene: .
V gene: TRBV7-9
clone size: .
J gene: TRBJ2-5
CDR3 protein: CASSGQEWTQYF
CDR3 DNA: TGTGCCAGCAGCGGACAAGAGTGGACCCAGTACTTC

D gene: TRBD1
V gene: TRBV14
clone size: .
J gene: TRBJ1-4
CDR3 protein: CASSQEVGQGSEKLFF
CDR3 DNA: TGTGCCAGCAGCCAAGAGGTGGGACAGGGGAGTGAAAAACTGTTTTTT

D gene: .
V gene: TRBV27
clone size: once
J gene: TRBJ2-7
CDR3 protein: CASRKHPYEQYF
CDR3 DNA: TGTGCCAGCAGAAAACACCCCTACGAGCAGTACTTC

D gene: TRBD2
V gene: TRBV4-1
clone size: .
J gene: TRBJ2-5
CDR3 protein: CASSQTAGGGSETQYF
CDR3 DNA: TGCGCCAGCAGCCAAACGGCGGGGGGTGGGTCGGAGACCCAGTACTTC

D gene: .
V gene: TRBV19
clone size: .
J gene: TRBJ1-5
CDR3 protein: CASNPGGGDNQPQHF
CDR3 DNA: TGTGCCAGTAACCCCGGAGGAGGGGACAATCAGCCCCAGCATTTT

D gene: TRBD1
V gene: TRBV7-9
clone size: .
J gene: TRBJ2-7
CDR3 protein: CASTSSDRDSYEQYF
CDR3 DNA: TGTGCCAGCACCTCTTCCGACAGGGACTCCTACGAGCAGTACTTC

D gene: .
V gene: TRBV21-1
clone size: .
J gene: TRBJ1-5
CDR3 protein: CASTERGMVGNQPQHF
CDR3 DNA: TGTGCCAGCACCGAAAGGGGGATGGTTGGCAATCAGCCCCAGCATTTT

D gene: .
V gene: TRBV5-1
clone size: .
J gene: TRBJ2-7
CDR3 protein: CASSGWTGDEQYF
CDR3 DNA: TGCGCCAGCAGCGGGTGGACGGGAGACGAGCAGTACTTC

D gene: .
V gene: TRBV6-1
clone size: .
J gene: TRBJ2-2
CDR3 protein: CASSEVRGSGELFF
CDR3 DNA: TGTGCCAGCAGTGAAGTTCGAGGTTCCGGGGAGCTGTTTTTT

D gene: .
V gene: TRBV4-2
clone size: .
J gene: TRBJ1-5
CDR3 protein: CASSQDGKGSQPQHF
CDR3 DNA: TGTGCCAGCAGCCAAGACGGAAAAGGGAGTCAGCCCCAGCATTTT

D gene: TRBD1
V gene: TRBV28
clone size: .
J gene: TRBJ2-5
CDR3 protein: CASSLSVLGQGSETQYF
CDR3 DNA: TGTGCCAGCAGTTTATCAGTACTCGGACAGGGTTCCGAGACCCAGTACTTC

D gene: .
V gene: TRBV7-2
clone size: .
J gene: TRBJ1-2
CDR3 protein: CASSLSRVWGYTF
CDR3 DNA: TGTGCCAGCAGCTTATCCAGGGTGTGGGGCTACACCTTC

D gene: TRBD1
V gene: TRBV19
clone size: .
J gene: TRBJ1-1
CDR3 protein: CASSWTGSNTEAFF
CDR3 DNA: TGTGCCAGTAGCTGGACAGGGTCGAACACTGAAGCTTTCTTT

D gene: TRBD1
V gene: TRBV6-2/TRBV6-3
clone size: once
J gene: TRBJ1-1
CDR3 protein: CASSYSTGDTEAFF
CDR3 DNA: TGTGCCAGCAGTTACTCCACAGGGGACACTGAAGCTTTCTTT

D gene: TRBD1
V gene: TRBV27
clone size: .
J gene: TRBJ2-5
CDR3 protein: CASSEDRGYQETQYF
CDR3 DNA: TGTGCCAGCAGCGAGGACAGGGGATATCAAGAGACCCAGTACTTC

D gene: TRBD1
V gene: TRBV4-3
clone size: .
J gene: TRBJ1-1
CDR3 protein: CASSQDGTGSLIEAFF
CDR3 DNA: TGCGCCAGCAGCCAAGATGGGACAGGGTCCCTTATTGAAGCTTTCTTT

D gene: TRBD2
V gene: TRBV4-2
clone size: .
J gene: TRBJ2-1
CDR3 protein: CASSRAGGNNEQFF
CDR3 DNA: TGTGCCAGCAGCCGGGCGGGGGGAAACAATGAGCAGTTCTTC

D gene: TRBD1
V gene: TRBV5-6
clone size: .
J gene: TRBJ2-2
CDR3 protein: CASSFGPGQEELFF
CDR3 DNA: TGTGCCAGCAGCTTTGGGCCCGGACAGGAGGAGCTGTTTTTT

D gene: .
V gene: TRBV14
clone size: .
J gene: TRBJ2-7
CDR3 protein: CASSQGAYTSYEQYF
CDR3 DNA: TGTGCCAGCAGCCAGGGGGCCTACACCTCCTACGAGCAGTACTTC

D gene: .
V gene: TRBV6-5
clone size: few
J gene: TRBJ1-6
CDR3 protein: CASRAGESPLHF
CDR3 DNA: TGTGCCAGCAGGGCAGGGGAATCACCCCTCCACTTT

D gene: TRBD1
V gene: TRBV4-2
clone size: .
J gene: TRBJ2-1
CDR3 protein: CASSLDRDRGRNEQFF
CDR3 DNA: TGTGCCAGCAGCCTAGACCGGGACAGGGGCCGGAATGAGCAGTTCTTC

D gene: TRBD2
V gene: TRBV29-1
clone size: few
J gene: TRBJ2-7
CDR3 protein: CSVANGLESHEQYF
CDR3 DNA: TGCAGCGTTGCGAATGGACTAGAATCCCACGAGCAGTACTTC

D gene: TRBD1
V gene: TRBV29-1
clone size: .
J gene: TRBJ2-1
CDR3 protein: CSVEVGTAHNEQFF
CDR3 DNA: TGCAGCGTTGAAGTCGGGACAGCCCACAATGAGCAGTTCTTC

D gene: .
V gene: TRBV19
clone size: .
J gene: TRBJ1-5
CDR3 protein: CASSLRGQPQHF
CDR3 DNA: TGTGCCAGTAGTCTCCGCGGTCAGCCCCAGCATTTT

D gene: TRBD1
V gene: TRBV4-1
clone size: .
J gene: TRBJ2-3
CDR3 protein: CASSLLPGQGAMGTQGTQYF
CDR3 DNA: TGCGCCAGCAGCCTGTTACCGGGACAGGGGGCGATGGGTACACAAGGTACGCAGTATTTT

D gene: .
V gene: TRBV6-2/TRBV6-3
clone size: .
J gene: TRBJ2-3
CDR3 protein: CASSYLPADTQYF
CDR3 DNA: TGTGCCAGCAGTTACCTTCCGGCAGATACGCAGTATTTT

D gene: TRBD2
V gene: TRBV2
clone size: .
J gene: TRBJ2-3
CDR3 protein: CASSGLAEASDTQYF
CDR3 DNA: TGTGCCAGCAGTGGACTAGCGGAGGCCTCAGATACGCAGTATTTT

D gene: TRBD2
V gene: TRBV6-2/TRBV6-3
clone size: .
J gene: TRBJ2-1
CDR3 protein: CASSYGLAGGRSYNEQFF
CDR3 DNA: TGTGCCAGCAGTTATGGACTAGCGGGGGGCCGATCCTACAATGAGCAGTTCTTC

D gene: .
V gene: TRBV15
clone size: .
J gene: TRBJ1-2
CDR3 protein: CATSRDNLVRSRVDGYTF
CDR3 DNA: TGTGCCACCAGCAGAGATAATCTTGTGAGGTCCAGGGTCGATGGCTACACCTTC

D gene: TRBD1
V gene: TRBV7-2
clone size: .
J gene: TRBJ1-5
CDR3 protein: CASSPVPGTGRGSNQPQHF
CDR3 DNA: TGTGCCAGCAGCCCCGTACCCGGGACAGGGAGAGGAAGCAATCAGCCCCAGCATTTT

D gene: .
V gene: TRBV4-1
clone size: few
J gene: TRBJ2-7
CDR3 protein: CASSQDGQAWTYEQYF
CDR3 DNA: TGCGCCAGCAGCCAAGATGGGCAGGCCTGGACCTACGAGCAGTACTTC

D gene: TRBD1
V gene: TRBV13
clone size: few
J gene: TRBJ1-2
CDR3 protein: CASNIQGVYGYTF
CDR3 DNA: TGTGCCAGCAACATCCAGGGGGTATATGGCTACACCTTC

D gene: .
V gene: TRBV7-2
clone size: few
J gene: TRBJ2-5
CDR3 protein: CASSQTGSVLGLETQYF
CDR3 DNA: TGTGCCAGCAGCCAAACAGGATCGGTTTTGGGTCTGGAGACCCAGTACTTC

D gene: TRBD2
V gene: TRBV5-1
clone size: .
J gene: TRBJ2-2
CDR3 protein: CASSLAGLAGGTGELFF
CDR3 DNA: TGCGCCAGCAGCTTGGCCGGACTAGCGGGGGGAACCGGGGAGCTGTTTTTT

D gene: .
V gene: TRBV7-9
clone size: .
J gene: TRBJ1-2
CDR3 protein: CASSDLTDRPDFYGYTF
CDR3 DNA: TGTGCCAGCAGCGACCTAACCGACAGGCCAGACTTCTATGGCTACACCTTC

D gene: .
V gene: TRBV4-2
clone size: .
J gene: TRBJ1-5
CDR3 protein: CASSQDGRGSEQPQHF
CDR3 DNA: TGTGCCAGCAGCCAAGATGGGAGGGGATCAGAACAGCCCCAGCATTTT

D gene: TRBD2
V gene: TRBV20-1
clone size: .
J gene: TRBJ2-3
CDR3 protein: CSASVPAGGIFADTQYF
CDR3 DNA: TGCAGTGCTAGTGTTCCGGCGGGGGGTATTTTCGCAGATACGCAGTATTTT